This TCR beta chain derives from a study of OX40 agonist ivuxolimab in advanced cancers. The CDR3 is 14 amino acids. Germline CDR1 and CDR2: MNHEY and SVGAGI. Trimming at V came to 6 bases and at J to 4 bases, leaving 6 bases not matched to a gene. Notes on the study in general: Expanded clones tended on average to be more numerous among CD8+ T cells than CD4+.

TCRdb's table, derived via immunoSEQ multiplex PCR, lists solely in-frame clones and lacks some. Among about 62,000 clones listed, roughly 90% were seen once. As concerns this clone: No antigen is known for it.

This specimen consisted of CD4+ or CD8+ T cells sorted from blood, obtained in a trial of the OX40 agonist ivuxolimab. This rearrangement joins TRBV6-5 to TRBJ2-3; 8 bases match TRBD1. This TCR came from an adult with an advanced solid tumor such as melanoma, head and neck, liver or kidney cancer. CDR3: CASSDRGSADTQYF. The CDR3 DNA follows: TGTGCCAGCAGCGACAGGGGTTCCGCAGATACGCAGTATTTT.